Listed below are T cell receptor beta chains from one sample, sequenced in a study of cytomegalovirus exposure and HLA in healthy donors. Repertoires were generated with immunoSEQ multiplex PCR, while TCRdb's copy carries only in-frame clones and drops some. The sample contains about 97,000 clones, around 77% of which appear only once. Sequencing was carried out using PBMCs. The origin of the receptors is a male donor in good health and CMV-seropositive. CDR3s include the opening cysteine and the closing phenylalanine or tryptophan. D genes are given only for firm matches. Clone size is given for some rows only: seen once, a few or many times, or a class if the clone is expanded.

d_call,j_call,clone_size,v_call,cdr3_length,cdr3_nt,cdr3_aa
.,TRBJ2-2,.,TRBV7-6,17,TGTGCCAGCAGCCCTAACCCGGCGGGACCGGCCTCCGGGGAGCTGTTTTTT,CASSPNPAGPASGELFF
TRBD1,TRBJ1-1,.,TRBV28,14,TGTGCCAGCAGTTTGGGACAGGAGAACACTGAAGCTTTCTTT,CASSLGQENTEAFF
.,TRBJ2-3,.,TRBV9,15,TGTGCCAGCAGCGCTTCCGGTGTAGCTGCAGATACGCAGTATTTT,CASSASGVAADTQYF
.,TRBJ1-1,once,TRBV18,17,TGTGCCAGCTCACCAAGCTTATTTGGACAGTCGAACACTGAAGCTTTCTTT,CASSPSLFGQSNTEAFF
.,TRBJ2-6,.,TRBV4-2,17,TGTGCCAGCACCCCACTCTCTAGCGACCCTGGGGCCAACGTCCTGACTTTC,CASTPLSSDPGANVLTF
.,TRBJ2-3,.,TRBV9,15,TGTGCCAGCAGCGTAGGGGGGGAGAACAGAGATACGCAGTATTTT,CASSVGGENRDTQYF
.,TRBJ2-1,.,TRBV11-3,15,TGTGCCAGCAGCTTTGGCGACAGCTTTACCAATGAGCAGTTCTTC,CASSFGDSFTNEQFF
.,TRBJ2-2,.,TRBV28,14,TGTGCCAGTTGGCAGACAGGTCGAACCGGGGAGCTGTTTTTT,CASWQTGRTGELFF
.,TRBJ1-1,few,TRBV5-4,18,TGTGCCAGCAGCTTTGAAAGGACAGCGTCGGGTAGGAACACTGAAGCTTTCTTT,CASSFERTASGRNTEAFF
TRBD1,TRBJ1-1,.,TRBV29-1,14,TGCAGCGTTTGGGGACAGGGGTTAAACACTGAAGCTTTCTTT,CSVWGQGLNTEAFF
.,TRBJ1-5,.,TRBV5-1,17,TGCGCCAGCAGCTTGGTCCCCGGGGGGGCTGGCAATCAGCCCCAGCATTTT,CASSLVPGGAGNQPQHF
.,TRBJ2-2,few,TRBV11-2,17,TGTGCCAGCAGCAAAGAGGGGGGGGCGTGGAACACCGGGGAGCTGTTTTTT,CASSKEGGAWNTGELFF
.,TRBJ1-2,once,TRBV29-1,12,TGCAGCGTTGAGAGAGGCTCCTATGGCTACACCTTC,CSVERGSYGYTF
TRBD1,TRBJ1-2,.,TRBV6-5,14,TGTGCCAGCAGTGCGGGACAGGGGCTCGGAGGCTACACCTTC,CASSAGQGLGGYTF
TRBD1,TRBJ2-3,.,TRBV9,14,TGTGCCAGCAGCGTCCAGGGGGCGTATGATACGCAGTATTTT,CASSVQGAYDTQYF
.,TRBJ1-1,.,TRBV12-5,16,TGTGCTAGTGGTTTATGGCAGCCGACAAGTCCCGCTGAAGCTTTCTTT,CASGLWQPTSPAEAFF
TRBD2,TRBJ2-1,.,TRBV28,13,TGTGCCAGCAGTGGGGGACTAATCAATGAGCAGTTCTTC,CASSGGLINEQFF
TRBD2,TRBJ2-1,.,TRBV28,15,TGTGCCAGCAGTTTTCGGAGCGGGAGGATTTCTGAGCAGTTCTTC,CASSFRSGRISEQFF
.,TRBJ1-5,.,TRBV10-3,14,TGTGCCACCCGAGCGGACAGAAACAATCAGCCCCAGCATTTT,CATRADRNNQPQHF
TRBD1,TRBJ2-6,few,TRBV18,18,TGTGCCAGCTCACCGGGACAGGGGTTTTTCTCTGGGGCCAACGTCCTGACTTTC,CASSPGQGFFSGANVLTF
.,TRBJ2-3,.,TRBV5-1,21,TGCGCCAGCAGCCGCACTACCCCGACAGAGAGATTAGGAACTAGCACAGATACGCAGTATTTT,CASSRTTPTERLGTSTDTQYF
TRBD1,TRBJ1-2,.,TRBV5-4,16,TGTGCCAGCAGCTTGTTCCGGGACAGGGGGGGTAGTGGCTACACCTTC,CASSLFRDRGGSGYTF
.,TRBJ2-2,.,TRBV7-8,14,TGTGCCAGCAGCTTAGTCTATTTCACCGGGGAGCTGTTTTTT,CASSLVYFTGELFF
TRBD2,TRBJ2-5,few,TRBV28,17,TGTGCCAGCAGTTTACCCCTCGGGGCTAGCGGGGGAGAGACCCAGTACTTC,CASSLPLGASGGETQYF
TRBD1,TRBJ1-3,.,TRBV18,16,TGTGCCAGCTCACCATCAGGGACAGACCCTGGAAACACCATATATTTT,CASSPSGTDPGNTIYF
.,TRBJ1-1,.,TRBV28,15,TGTGCCAGCAGTGGCCCCGGGACAAAGAACACTGAAGCTTTCTTT,CASSGPGTKNTEAFF
TRBD2,TRBJ2-7,.,TRBV6-5,15,TGTGCCAGCAGTTACGGAGCGGGAGGGTCCTACGAGCAGTACTTC,CASSYGAGGSYEQYF
TRBD1,TRBJ1-1,few,TRBV27,14,TGTGCCAGCAGTTTATACAGGGGAGAGACTGAAGCTTTCTTT,CASSLYRGETEAFF
.,TRBJ1-1,.,TRBV7-7,13,TGTGCTAGCAGCAACGGGATGAACACTGAAGCTTTCTTT,CASSNGMNTEAFF
TRBD1,TRBJ2-1,.,TRBV28,16,TGTGCCAGCAGTTTAGTTAGGACAGGGACGAACAATGAGCAGTTCTTC,CASSLVRTGTNNEQFF
.,TRBJ2-2,few,TRBV4-3,17,TGCGCCAGCAGCCAAGATAGTGTCACAGCGAACACCGGGGAGCTGTTTTTT,CASSQDSVTANTGELFF
TRBD1,TRBJ2-5,.,TRBV27,15,TGTGCCAGCAGTGACAGACAGGGGGCGGGTGAGACCCAGTACTTC,CASSDRQGAGETQYF
TRBD2,TRBJ2-3,.,TRBV4-1,18,TGCGCCAGCAGCCAAGGGTCTGGTGGCGGGAGGGCCGTAGCTCCGCAGTATTTT,CASSQGSGGGRAVAPQYF
.,TRBJ1-2,once,TRBV6-5,14,TGTGCCAGCCTGGGCAGCCTTTCTAACTATGGCTACACCTTC,CASLGSLSNYGYTF
.,TRBJ2-5,.,TRBV9,15,TGTGCCAGCAGCGTAGCTACCGGAAGGGGGGAGACCCAGTACTTC,CASSVATGRGETQYF
.,TRBJ1-2,few,TRBV18,16,TGTGCCAGCTCACCGCTTCGTCAGGGTTCGGGCTATGGCTACACCTTC,CASSPLRQGSGYGYTF
.,TRBJ1-4,.,TRBV2,16,TGTGCCAGCAGTGAGGTTGGAGGGTCAACTAATGAAAAACTGTTTTTT,CASSEVGGSTNEKLFF
.,TRBJ2-1,.,TRBV5-1,13,TGCGCCAGCAGCTTGGAGGGGGTGGGTGAGCAGTTCTTC,CASSLEGVGEQFF
TRBD1,TRBJ2-2,.,TRBV19,16,TGTGCCAGTAGTATAGGCCAGGGGGCAGGCACCGGGGAGCTGTTTTTT,CASSIGQGAGTGELFF
.,TRBJ1-2,.,TRBV7-2,17,TGTGCCAGCAGCTTAGTGGGCAGGGTAGTTTCTAACTATGGCTACACCTTC,CASSLVGRVVSNYGYTF
.,TRBJ2-6,.,TRBV2,16,TGTGCCAGCAGTGGACAGCCAGACTCTGGGGCCAACGGCCTGACTTTC,CASSGQPDSGANGLTF
TRBD2,TRBJ2-3,.,TRBV11-2,14,TGTGCCAGCAGCGCCGGGACTAGCGGGAATACGCAGTATTTT,CASSAGTSGNTQYF
.,TRBJ2-1,.,TRBV6-1,12,TGTGCCAGCAGTGAAGGCCAGCGTAAGCAGTTCTTC,CASSEGQRKQFF
TRBD1,TRBJ1-5,.,TRBV6-1,16,TGTGCCAGCAGTGAAGCGGAAGGACAGGGCAATCAGCCCCAGCATTTT,CASSEAEGQGNQPQHF
.,TRBJ2-5,few,TRBV4-2,15,TGTGCCAGCAGCCAAGATCGGGGAGTCCAAGAGACCCAGTACTTC,CASSQDRGVQETQYF
.,TRBJ2-4,.,TRBV28,13,TGTGCCAGCAGCCCTAGGACTACTTCGGCCCTGTACTTC,CASSPRTTSALYF
.,TRBJ1-1,.,TRBV5-8,13,TGTGCCAGCAGATCTAGGGGGAACACCCGAGCTTTCTTT,CASRSRGNTRAFF
.,TRBJ2-3,.,TRBV7-2,15,TGTGCCAGCAGCCGGGGCGGGACTCCCTCAGATACGCAGTATTTT,CASSRGGTPSDTQYF
.,TRBJ2-1,.,TRBV28,12,TGTGCCAGCAGGACAGTATACAATGAGCAGTTCTTC,CASRTVYNEQFF
.,TRBJ1-4,.,TRBV19,13,TGTGCCAGTAGTATAGACAGGGGTGAAAAACTGTTTTTT,CASSIDRGEKLFF
.,TRBJ1-5,.,TRBV28,15,TGTGCCAGCAGCCTCTACAGGGATAGCAATCAGCCCCAGCATTTT,CASSLYRDSNQPQHF
.,TRBJ2-7,.,TRBV18,15,TGTGCCAGCTCCCCCGGGACTCCTACGTTCGGTGAGCAGTACTTC,CASSPGTPTFGEQYF
TRBD1,TRBJ1-4,once,TRBV19,13,TGTGCCAGTTCTAACAGGGGTGGTGAAAAACTGTTTTTT,CASSNRGGEKLFF
.,TRBJ2-5,.,TRBV9,14,TGTGCCAGCAGCGTAGGTAACTCGCCAGAGACCCAGTACTTC,CASSVGNSPETQYF
TRBD1,TRBJ2-7,.,TRBV6-5,15,TGTGCCAGCAAGATTGGGCGACAGGGGGCCCACGAGCAGTACTTC,CASKIGRQGAHEQYF
TRBD2,TRBJ2-7,.,TRBV5-1,14,TGCGCCAGCAGCCGGACTAGCGGATTTTACGAGCAGTACTTC,CASSRTSGFYEQYF
TRBD1,TRBJ1-2,.,TRBV27,16,TGTGCCAGCACTCCACACCAGGGGGGCAGACACTATGGCTACACCTTC,CASTPHQGGRHYGYTF
.,TRBJ1-3,.,TRBV28,15,TGTGCCAGCAGTTTACCAGACACCTCTGGAAACACCATATATTTT,CASSLPDTSGNTIYF
.,TRBJ2-4,.,TRBV5-1,19,TGCGCCAGCAGCTTAGGGACTGGGAACGCTGAGTTAGCCAAAAACACTCAGTACTTC,CASSLGTGNAELAKNTQYF
TRBD2,TRBJ2-2,once,TRBV11-2,14,TGTGCCAGCAGTCAGGGACTAGCGGCCGGGGAGCTGTTTTTT,CASSQGLAAGELFF